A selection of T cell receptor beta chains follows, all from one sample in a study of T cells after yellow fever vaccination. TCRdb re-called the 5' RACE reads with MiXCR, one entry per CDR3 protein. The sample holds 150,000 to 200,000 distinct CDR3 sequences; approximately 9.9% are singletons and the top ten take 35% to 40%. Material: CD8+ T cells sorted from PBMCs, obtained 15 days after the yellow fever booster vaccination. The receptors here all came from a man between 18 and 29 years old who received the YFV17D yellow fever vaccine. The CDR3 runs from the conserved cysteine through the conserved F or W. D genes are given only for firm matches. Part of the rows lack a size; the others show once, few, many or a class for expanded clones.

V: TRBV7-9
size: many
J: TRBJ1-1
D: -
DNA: TGTGCCATCTCCGGGTACACTGAAGCTTTCTTT
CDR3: CAISGYTEAFF

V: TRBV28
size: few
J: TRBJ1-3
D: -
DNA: TGTGCCAGCAGGGAACAGGTCTCTGGAAACACCATATATTTT
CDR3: CASREQVSGNTIYF

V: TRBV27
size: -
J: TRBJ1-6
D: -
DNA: TGTGCCAGCAGTTGGGGGGGTAATTCACCCCTCCACTTT
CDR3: CASSWGGNSPLHF

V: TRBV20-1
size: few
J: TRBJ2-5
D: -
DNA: TGCAGTGCTGAGTTCGGGGTGGGTCCGCGGGAGACCCAGTACTTC
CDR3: CSAEFGVGPRETQYF

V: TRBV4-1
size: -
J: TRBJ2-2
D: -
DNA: TGCGCCAGCAGCCCAGTGGTTTGGGGGGGCGACACCGGGGAGCTGTTTTTT
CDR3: CASSPVVWGGDTGELFF

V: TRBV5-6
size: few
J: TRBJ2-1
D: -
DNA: TGTGCCAGCAGCTTGGGACAGATTTACAATGAGCAGTTCTTC
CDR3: CASSLGQIYNEQFF

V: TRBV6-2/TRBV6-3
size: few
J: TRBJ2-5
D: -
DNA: TGTGCCAGCAGCCAATCCTTGGGGACGTCTTGGTTC
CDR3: CASSQSLGTSWF

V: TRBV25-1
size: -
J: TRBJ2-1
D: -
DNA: TGTGCCAGCAGTAGCCATGAGCAGTTCTTC
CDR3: CASSSHEQFF

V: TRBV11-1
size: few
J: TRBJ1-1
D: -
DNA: TGTGCCAGCAGCTTAGGGGTGGCGGCCGGGACTGAAGCTTTCTTT
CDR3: CASSLGVAAGTEAFF

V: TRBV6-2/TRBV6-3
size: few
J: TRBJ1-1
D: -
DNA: TGTGCCAGCACTCCAGGATCTTGGAACCCGAACACTGAAGCTTTCTTT
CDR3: CASTPGSWNPNTEAFF

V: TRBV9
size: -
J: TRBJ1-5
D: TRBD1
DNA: TGTGCCAGCAGCGTGGGACAGGGGCTCAATCAGCCCCAGCATTTT
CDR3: CASSVGQGLNQPQHF

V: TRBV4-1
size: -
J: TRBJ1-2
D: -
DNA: TGCGCCAGCAGCCAAGACCCAGGGAGTAACTATGGCTACACCTTC
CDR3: CASSQDPGSNYGYTF

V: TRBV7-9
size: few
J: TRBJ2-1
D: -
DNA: TGTGCCAGCAGCTTGGGAGATCACAGGTCTCCCTACAATGAGCAGTTCTTC
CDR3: CASSLGDHRSPYNEQFF

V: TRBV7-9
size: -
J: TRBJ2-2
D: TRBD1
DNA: TGTGCCAGCAGCGGGGACAGGGGGACCACCGGGGAGCTGTTTTTT
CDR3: CASSGDRGTTGELFF

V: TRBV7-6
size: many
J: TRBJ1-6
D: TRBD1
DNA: TGTGCCAGCAGCAAGGACAGGGATAATTCACCCCTCCACTTT
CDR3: CASSKDRDNSPLHF

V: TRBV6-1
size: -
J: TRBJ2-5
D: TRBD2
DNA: TGTGCCAGCAGTAAATCGGGACTAGCGGGGGTGTACCAAGAGACCCAGTACTTC
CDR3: CASSKSGLAGVYQETQYF

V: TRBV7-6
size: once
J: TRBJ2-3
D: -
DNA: TGTGCCAGCAGCTTAGGGGGGGGCACAGATACGCAGTTTTTT
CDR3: CASSLGGGTDTQFF

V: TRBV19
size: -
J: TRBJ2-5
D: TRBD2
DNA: TGTGCCAGTGGCGGGGGGGACGTCCAAGAGACCCAGTACTTC
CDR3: CASGGGDVQETQYF

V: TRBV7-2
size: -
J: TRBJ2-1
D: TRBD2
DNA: TGTGCCAGCAGCTCTCGGACTAGCGGGGGGAATGAGCAGTTCTTC
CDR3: CASSSRTSGGNEQFF

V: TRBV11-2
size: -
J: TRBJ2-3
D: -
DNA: TGTGCCAGCAGCTTATTTGGGGGCTTGGGGGATACGCAGTATTTT
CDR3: CASSLFGGLGDTQYF

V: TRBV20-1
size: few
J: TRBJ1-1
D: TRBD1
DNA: TGCAGTGCTGACGGGACAGAGAACACTGAAGCTTTCTTT
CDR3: CSADGTENTEAFF

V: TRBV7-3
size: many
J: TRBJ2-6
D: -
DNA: TGTGCCAGCAGCTCGGGTCTCTCTGGGGCCAACGTCCTGACTTTC
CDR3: CASSSGLSGANVLTF

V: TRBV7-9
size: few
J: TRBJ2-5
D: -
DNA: TGTGCCAGCAGCTCTCCACTCGGAACGTTGGACCAAGAGACCCAGTACTTC
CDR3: CASSSPLGTLDQETQYF

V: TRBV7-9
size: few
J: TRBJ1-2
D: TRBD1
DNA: TGTGCCAGCAGATATTTGACGGGACAGGTTAACTATGGCTACACCTTC
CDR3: CASRYLTGQVNYGYTF

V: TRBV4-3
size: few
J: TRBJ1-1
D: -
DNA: TGCGCCAGCAGCCAATGGCAGAACACTGAAGCTTTCTTT
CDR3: CASSQWQNTEAFF

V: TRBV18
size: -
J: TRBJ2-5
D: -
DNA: TGTGCCAGCTCACCGTGGGGCGTCGAGAGCCAGTACTTC
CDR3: CASSPWGVESQYF

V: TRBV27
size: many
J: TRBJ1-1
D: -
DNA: TGTGCCAGCAGTTTAACGAGTCGAACTGAAGCTTTCTTT
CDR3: CASSLTSRTEAFF

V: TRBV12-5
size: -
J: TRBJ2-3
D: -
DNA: TGTGCTAGTGGTTTGGTACTCAGGCGCACAGATACGCAGTATTTT
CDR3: CASGLVLRRTDTQYF

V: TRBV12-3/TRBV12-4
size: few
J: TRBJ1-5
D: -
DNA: TGTGCCAGCAGTCCTGGAGCTAGCAATCAGCCCCAGCATTTT
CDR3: CASSPGASNQPQHF

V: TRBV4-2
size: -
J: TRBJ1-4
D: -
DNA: TGTGCCAGCAGCCAAGATCGCGGGCTAAATGAAAAACTGTTTTTT
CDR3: CASSQDRGLNEKLFF

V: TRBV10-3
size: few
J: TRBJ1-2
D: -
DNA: TGTGCCATCAAAGGGGCAGGGCTTGGTTATGGCTACACCTTC
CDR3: CAIKGAGLGYGYTF